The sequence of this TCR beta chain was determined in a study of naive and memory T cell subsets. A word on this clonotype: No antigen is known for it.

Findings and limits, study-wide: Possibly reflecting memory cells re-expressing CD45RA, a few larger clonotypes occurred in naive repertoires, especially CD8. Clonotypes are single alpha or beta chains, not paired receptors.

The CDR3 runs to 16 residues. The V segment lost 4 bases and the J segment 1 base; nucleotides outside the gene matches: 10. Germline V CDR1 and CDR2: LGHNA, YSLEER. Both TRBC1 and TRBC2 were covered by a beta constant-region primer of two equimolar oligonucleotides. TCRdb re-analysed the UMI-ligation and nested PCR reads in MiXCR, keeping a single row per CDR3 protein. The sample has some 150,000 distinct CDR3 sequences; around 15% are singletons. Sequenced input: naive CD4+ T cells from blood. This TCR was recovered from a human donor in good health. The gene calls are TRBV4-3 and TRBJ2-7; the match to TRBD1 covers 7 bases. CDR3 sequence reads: CASSPNRGGISYEQYF. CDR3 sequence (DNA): TGCGCCAGCAGCCCAAACAGGGGTGGGATTTCCTACGAGCAGTACTTC.